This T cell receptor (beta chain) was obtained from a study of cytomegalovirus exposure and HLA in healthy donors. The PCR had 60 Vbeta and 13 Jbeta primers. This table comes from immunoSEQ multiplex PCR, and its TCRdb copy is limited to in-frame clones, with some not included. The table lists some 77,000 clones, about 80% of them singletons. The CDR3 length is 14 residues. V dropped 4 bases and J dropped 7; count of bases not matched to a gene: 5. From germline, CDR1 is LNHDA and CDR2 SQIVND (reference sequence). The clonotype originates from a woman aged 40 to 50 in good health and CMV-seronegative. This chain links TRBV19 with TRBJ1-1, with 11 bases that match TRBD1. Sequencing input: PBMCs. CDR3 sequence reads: CASSKGDRGVEAFF. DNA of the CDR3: TGTGCCAGTAGTAAAGGGGACAGGGGGGTTGAAGCTTTCTTT.